Reported below is one T cell receptor (beta chain). As yet, its antigen is unknown. The sample belongs to a study of a mutant IDH1 vaccine in newly diagnosed glioma. About the research overall: The study started vaccination 4-6 weeks after radiotherapy alone, or with temozolomide cycles. Study-level points and caveats: Whatever changes occurred in top peripheral T cell clonotypes seemed unrelated to pseudoprogression. Immune responses induced by the vaccine were seen in 93.3% of patients, spanning multiple MHC alleles.

Trimming took off 1 base at V and 3 bases at J, with 12 bases between the two ends. The CDR3 has 15 residues. Germline V gives CDR1 SGDLS, CDR2 YYNGEE. Time point in this sample: week 35, safety follow-up. Mutant IDH1 20-mer peptide, at 300 ug, made up each vaccine dose, with topical imiquimod. The method was immunoSEQ multiplex PCR; TCRdb's version includes in-frame clones alone and lacks a portion of them. The sample yields around 30,000 clones, approximately 80% seen once. The source of this sequence is a woman aged 18-35 years with glioma. The material sequenced was PBMCs, taken from a glioma patient whose treatment included an IDH1 peptide vaccine. The V and J genes are TRBV9 and TRBJ2-3; unclear D gene. The DNA of the CDR3 is TGTGCCAGCAGCGTAACGAGACTGTCGACAGATACGCAGTATTTT. Its translation is CASSVTRLSTDTQYF.